This note documents a single T cell receptor beta chain sequence. No antigen is known for it. The sample belongs to a study of cytomegalovirus exposure and HLA in healthy donors. Study-wide background: Within the Caucasian-associated ancestry cluster were roughly 82% of the roughly 400 genotyped donors. Whole-study results and caveats: Most of the TCR beta V segments (in an earlier analysis) were productive either about 87% or about 30% of the time. TCR beta V- and J-gene trimming, according to a later analysis, was linked to a missense DCLRE1C variant. Reportedly, a later analysis found an Asian-associated ancestry cluster had fewer N-insertions than the roughly 700-donor mean.

The PCR employed 60 Vbeta primers together with 13 Jbeta primers. The repertoire was sequenced with immunoSEQ multiplex PCR; TCRdb's copy has only in-frame clones and lacks some. This sample lists some 40,000 clones; its ten largest clones have 4%. Germline lookup yields CDR1 SEHNR and CDR2 FQNEAQ (reference sequence). Between the trimmed V and J ends, which lost 5 bases and 0 bases, there was a span of 20 bases. This CDR3 comprises 17 residues. Sequenced sample: PBMCs. The chain couples TRBV7-9 to TRBJ2-7; D perhaps matches TRBD2 (5 bases). The TCR originated in a male donor in good health and CMV-seronegative. CDR3 loop: CASSNGPRGRSSYEQYF. The CDR3 DNA reads as TGTGCCAGCAGCAACGGTCCTCGGGGTCGGAGCTCCTACGAGCAGTACTTC.